The 22 T cell receptor beta chains reported below all come from one sample, sequenced in a study of cytomegalovirus exposure and HLA in healthy donors. The method was immunoSEQ multiplex PCR; TCRdb's version includes in-frame clones alone and lacks a portion of them. Of 150,000 to 200,000 clones in the sample, about four fifths were seen once. Specimen: PBMCs. The receptors shown here come from a man aged 25 to 40 in good health and CMV-seropositive.

CDR3 residues: CASSLGGQSYEQYF. The CDR3 DNA sequence: TGTGCCAGCAGCTTAGGGGGACAGTCCTACGAGCAGTACTTC. The V call is TRBV11-2, the J call TRBJ2-7; 7 bases map to TRBD1. Germline trimming cut 1 base from V and 1 base from J; bases unmatched to any gene: 1. The CDR3 runs 14 residues. Germline V lookup: CDR1 SGHAT, CDR2 FQNNGV.

Only one count was recorded for this clone. The rearrangement joins TRBV30 to TRBJ1-2, with 12 bases lining up with TRBD1. Losses at the gene ends were 3 bases for V and 5 bases for J; bases not matched to a gene: 10. This CDR3 is built from 16 residues. Germline assignment: CDR1 GTSNPN and CDR2 SVGIG (reference sequence). Written as DNA, the CDR3 is TGTGCCTGGAGGAAGGGGACAGGGGGCGCGGGATATGGCTACACCTTC. Its protein is CAWRKGTGGAGYGYTF.

This clone was detected only once. The chain carries TRBV9 and TRBJ2-7; no definite D call. The CDR3 consists of 14 residues. Trimming shortened V by 0 bases and J by 2 bases, and 9 bases separated the two germline ends. Germline CDR1 reads SGDLS; CDR2 reads YYNGEE. CDR3 region: CASSVADFPYEQYF. The CDR3 nucleotides are TGTGCCAGCAGCGTAGCAGATTTCCCCTACGAGCAGTACTTC.

This clone was counted between two and nine times. In DNA, the CDR3 is TGTGCCAGCAGTGAAGCGCGTCTGCGTATGTCCTACGAGCAGTACTTC. It encodes CASSEARLRMSYEQYF. The J gene is TRBJ2-7, the V gene TRBV2; D remains ambiguous. Germline V gene data show CDR1 as SNHLY and CDR2 as FYNNEI. The CDR3 is made up of 16 amino acids. The ends were cut back, 0 bases at V and 1 base at J, with 13 bases in the middle.

V usage is TRBV2 and J usage is TRBJ2-7; 9 bases align to TRBD2. CDR1 SNHLY and CDR2 FYNNEI come from the germline V gene. Unmatched junction bases numbered 5, after V lost 3 bases and J lost 2 bases. This CDR3 is built from 15 residues. The CDR3 DNA follows: TGTGCCAGCAGTGAGGGGGGCGGGAGGGCCTACGAGCAGTACTTC. It specifies CASSEGGGRAYEQYF.

V gene TRBV29-1 combines with J gene TRBJ1-2; TRBD1 matches 11 bases. The CDR3 extends over 15 amino acids. With 4 bases clipped from V and 3 bases from J, the junction kept 7 bases outside the gene matches. The V gene's germline CDR1 is SQVTM and CDR2 ANQGSEA. The CDR3 nucleotides read TGCAGCGTTGTGGGACAGGGGGTCTTGCACTATGGCTACACCTTC. Amino acids: CSVVGQGVLHYGYTF.

The chain uses TRBV28 and TRBJ2-6, with 8 bases aligning to TRBD1. The germline V gene has CDR1 MDHEN and CDR2 SYDVKM. CDR3 size: 18 residues. J gave up 1 base and V 5 bases, and 10 bases lay outside the gene matches. The CDR3 bases are TGTGCCAGCAGTCTACTACAGGGGGTCGGTTCTGGGGCCAACGTCCTGACTTTC. Its translation is CASSLLQGVGSGANVLTF.

The gene calls are TRBV7-6 and TRBJ1-1; 8 positions agree with TRBD1. The V gene's germline CDR1 is SGHVS and CDR2 FNYEAQ. This CDR3 is built from 15 residues. The V and J ends lost 5 bases and 5 bases, in that order; junction bases with no gene match: 10. CDR3 DNA sequence: TGTGCCAGCAGCCGACTCGGACAGGGTCGGACTGAAGCTTTCTTT. The encoded protein is CASSRLGQGRTEAFF. The complete variable domain, with remaining parts taken from reference TRBV7-6 and TRBJ1-1, reads GAGVSQSPRYKVTKRGQDVALRCDPISGHVSLYWYRQALGQGPEFLTYFNYEAQQDKSGLPNDRFSAERPEGSISTLTIQRTEQRDSAMYRCASSRLGQGRTEAFFGQGTRLTVV.

V usage is TRBV7-9 and J usage is TRBJ2-7; TRBD1 matches at 9 bases. V was pared by 5 bases and J by 6 bases, with 2 bases of the junction left unmatched. In germline, CDR1 is SEHNR, CDR2 FQNEAQ (reference sequence). The CDR3 sequence is 12 residues long. Here the CDR3 reads CASSLDRGEQYF. CDR3 nucleotide sequence: TGTGCCAGCAGCCTGGACAGGGGCGAGCAGTACTTC.

The chain employs TRBV28 and TRBJ1-5; D ambiguous. The CDR3 consists of 15 residues. The germline gives CDR1 MDHEN, CDR2 SYDVKM. Trimming took 3 bases from V and 0 from J, leaving 9 bases between them. This chain's CDR3 is CASSFGDPSNQPQHF. In DNA form, the CDR3 reads TGTGCCAGCAGTTTTGGAGACCCTAGCAATCAGCCCCAGCATTTT. Drawing the rest from reference TRBV28 and TRBJ1-5, the complete variable domain is DVKVTQSSRYLVKRTGEKVFLECVQDMDHENMFWYRQDPGLGLRLIYFSYDVKMKEKGDIPEGYSVSREKKERFSLILESASTNQTSMYLCASSFGDPSNQPQHFGDGTRLSIL.

This clone was seen a single time. A junction end diverges from the germline sequence, so it may reflect a read error. The V call is TRBV6-5, the J call TRBJ2-7; 9 bases are shared with TRBD2. Per the germline V gene, CDR1 is MNHEY and CDR2 is SVGAGI. This CDR3 comprises 13 residues. CDR3 DNA: TGTGCCACCAGTAAGCGGGGGGTGGACGAGCAGTACTTC. Translation: CATSKRGVDEQYF.

CDR3 sequence (DNA): TGTGCCAGCGATAGCGGCTACGAGCAGTACTTC. As protein: CASDSGYEQYF. V is TRBV19 and J is TRBJ2-7, with D perhaps TRBD2 (6 bases). Germline V lookup: CDR1 LNHDA, CDR2 SQIVND (reference sequence). The CDR3 consists of 11 residues. Trimming pared 9 bases from V and 3 bases from J, leaving 9 bases between. The complete variable domain, with remaining parts taken from reference TRBV19 and TRBJ2-7, reads DGGITQSPKYLFRKEGQNVTLSCEQNLNHDAMYWYRQDPGQGLRLIYYSQIVNDFQKGDIAEGYSVSREKKESFPLTVTSAQKNPTAFYLCASDSGYEQYFGPGTRLTVT.

This chain connects TRBV7-2 to TRBJ1-4; the D gene is possibly TRBD1 (5 bases). The CDR3 totals 15 residues. Trimming took 1 base from V and 5 from J, leaving 11 bases between them. CDR1 and CDR2 (germline): SGHTA, FQGNSA. The CDR3, as DNA: TGTGCCAGCAGCTTAGGGATGGGGCAGAATGAAAAACTGTTTTTT. Its protein product is CASSLGMGQNEKLFF.

This chain joins TRBV7-2 and TRBJ1-6; D may be TRBD1 (6 bases). Trimming pared 6 bases from V and 8 bases from J, leaving 14 bases between. The CDR3 covers 14 residues. Germline V gene sequence: CDR1 SGHTA, CDR2 FQGNSA. CDR3 in DNA: TGTGCCAGCAGACCCGGACAGACTTATTCACCCCTCCACTTT. This encodes CASRPGQTYSPLHF.

In this sample, this clone turned up a few times. The chain uses TRBV15 and TRBJ1-2; D not resolved. V was clipped by 5 bases and J by 5 bases, with 12 bases between them. The CDR3 is made up of 13 amino acids. CDR1 LNHNV and CDR2 YYDKDF come from the germline V gene (reference sequence). The CDR3 DNA follows: TGTGCCACCAGCCCCCACCGGGTGTATGGCTACACCTTC. It is translated as CATSPHRVYGYTF.

This chain connects TRBV28 to TRBJ2-7, with TRBD2 matching over 7 bases. The CDR3 extends over 13 amino acids. Losses at the gene ends were 7 bases for V and 0 bases for J; bases not matched to a gene: 3. Germline V gives CDR1 MDHEN, CDR2 SYDVKM. Here the CDR3 DNA reads TGTGCCAGCAAGAGCGGGGACTCCTACGAGCAGTACTTC. This translates into CASKSGDSYEQYF.

A single count supports this clone. This chain connects TRBV18 to TRBJ2-3, with D possibly TRBD1 on 6 matching bases. The CDR3 has 15 residues. Germline CDR1 reads KGHSH; CDR2 reads LQKENI. Between the trimmed V and J ends, which lost 3 bases and 1 base, there was a span of 11 bases. The CDR3 loop is CASSPWTVGTDTQYF. The CDR3 DNA follows: TGTGCCAGCTCACCCTGGACAGTCGGCACAGATACGCAGTATTTT.

This chain uses TRBV19 with TRBJ2-2; 9 positions match TRBD1. The V segment lost 5 bases and the J segment 4 bases; nucleotides outside the gene matches: 8. Germline CDR1 LNHDA, CDR2 SQIVND (reference sequence). There are 16 residues in the CDR3. The CDR3 is CASSPWTGVTTGELFF. The CDR3 DNA reads TGTGCCAGTAGTCCCTGGACAGGGGTTACCACCGGGGAGCTGTTTTTT. The full variable domain, with the rest looked up from reference TRBV19 and TRBJ2-2, is DGGITQSPKYLFRKEGQNVTLSCEQNLNHDAMYWYRQDPGQGLRLIYYSQIVNDFQKGDIAEGYSVSREKKESFPLTVTSAQKNPTAFYLCASSPWTGVTTGELFFGEGSRLTVL.

The chain links TRBV11-3 to TRBJ2-2; D remains unclear. Germline V CDR1 and CDR2: SGHNT, YENEEA. CDR3 length equals 15 residues. With 5 bases removed from V and 6 bases from J, the gap between germline ends came to 16 bases. CDR3 nucleotide sequence: TGTGCCAGCAGCCCGAGTTCGCGCTATGCCGGGGAGCTGTTTTTT. Amino acid sequence: CASSPSSRYAGELFF.

This clone has a handful of counts. V is TRBV7-2 and J is TRBJ2-7; 8 nucleotides agree with TRBD1. The germline CDR1 and CDR2 sequences are SGHTA and FQGNSA. This CDR3 has 12 residues. V was pared by 5 bases and J by 7 bases, with 4 bases of the junction left unmatched. For the CDR3, the DNA is TGTGCCAGCAGCGCAGGGGGCTCTGAGCAGTACTTC. Translating it yields CASSAGGSEQYF. Combining the CDR3 with reference TRBV7-2 and TRBJ2-7 gives the whole variable domain GAGVSQSPSNKVTEKGKDVELRCDPISGHTALYWYRQSLGQGLEFLIYFQGNSAPDKSGLPSDRFSAERTGGSVSTLTIQRTQQEDSAVYLCASSAGGSEQYFGPGTRLTVT.

This rearrangement joins TRBV5-4 to TRBJ2-7; D is undetermined. V was pared by 3 bases and J by 0 bases, with 4 bases between. The germline V gene encodes CDR1 SGHNT and CDR2 YYREEE (reference sequence). This CDR3 has 12 amino acids. CDR3 amino acids: CASSSSSYEQYF. The CDR3 DNA is TGTGCCAGCAGCTCGAGCTCCTACGAGCAGTACTTC.

This clone was seen only a few times. The rearrangement uses TRBV28 and TRBJ1-5; 12 nucleotides align to TRBD1. In germline, CDR1 is MDHEN, CDR2 SYDVKM. The CDR3 sequence is 15 residues long. V gave up 7 bases and J gave up 6 bases; unmatched junction bases: 7. CDR3 in amino acids: CASMEGQGAAQPQHF. The CDR3 DNA follows: TGTGCCAGCATGGAGGGACAGGGGGCCGCTCAGCCCCAGCATTTT.